Below are 26 T cell receptor beta chains sequenced from a single sample in a study of T cell changes during pregnancy in multiple sclerosis. Assay: immunoSEQ multiplex PCR; the TCRdb copy retains only in-frame clones and omits some. The sample has some 19,000 clones, over 80% seen once. The input for sequencing was CD8+ T cells from peripheral blood mononuclear cells, taken after pregnancy. These TCRs come from a female donor in good health, enrolled as a control in a pregnancy study.

V usage is TRBV6-6 and J usage is TRBJ1-2; 7 nucleotides align to TRBD1. V lost 2 bases, J lost 10 bases, and 7 bases stayed unmatched. Germline CDR1 is MNHNY and CDR2 is SVGAGI (reference sequence). CDR3 length: 13 amino acids. CDR3 sequence (DNA): TGTGCCAGCAGTTACGACAGGGAACGTGCCTACACCTTC. It specifies CASSYDRERAYTF.

The rearrangement joins TRBV9 to TRBJ2-7; tentative D call: TRBD1 (6 bases). Germline V gene data show CDR1 as SGDLS and CDR2 as YYNGEE. V was clipped by 0 bases and J by 4 bases, with 14 bases between them. This CDR3 has 15 residues. For the CDR3, the DNA is TGTGCCAGCAGCGTAGGGTTATCAGGGGCTTACGAGCAGTACTTC. Residues: CASSVGLSGAYEQYF.

The gene calls are TRBV30 and TRBJ1-3; D not resolved. The CDR3 sequence is 15 residues long. Per the germline V gene, CDR1 is GTSNPN and CDR2 is SVGIG (reference sequence). V dropped 7 bases and J dropped 0 bases, with 16 bases sitting between them. The CDR3 region is CAYGGPESSGNTIYF. CDR3 nucleotide sequence: TGTGCCTATGGAGGGCCGGAGAGCTCTGGAAACACCATATATTTT.

This sequence joins TRBV9 and TRBJ2-1, with TRBD2 matching over 7 bases. The CDR3 consists of 15 residues. Germline loops: CDR1 SGDLS, CDR2 YYNGEE. The trim removed 0 bases at V and 6 bases at J, leaving 6 bases unmatched. The chain's CDR3 is CASSVDVGGGNEQFF. The CDR3, as DNA: TGTGCCAGCAGCGTAGATGTGGGGGGGGGCAATGAGCAGTTCTTC.

The chain carries TRBV6-4 and TRBJ1-1; D might be TRBD1 (6 bases). Germline V gene sequence: CDR1 MRHNA, CDR2 SNTAGT. CDR3 length equals 14 residues. The V end was cut by 0 bases, the J end by 7 bases, with 12 bases between. CDR3 nucleotide sequence: TGTGCCAGCAGTGACTCGGGGGCGCAGGATGAAGCTTTCTTT. Translation gives CASSDSGAQDEAFF.

The rearrangement joins TRBV27 to TRBJ1-1; D may be TRBD1 (5 bases). The germline gives CDR1 MNHEY, CDR2 SMNVEV (reference sequence). The CDR3 has 15 amino acids. V lost 2 bases and J 4 bases, leaving 14 bases between the germline ends. For the CDR3, the DNA is TGTGCCAGCAGTTTAGGGGCAGGGTCATTCACTGAAGCTTTCTTT. The encoded protein is CASSLGAGSFTEAFF.

The chain recombines TRBV4-3 with TRBJ2-3; 11 nucleotides agree with TRBD2. This CDR3 spans 15 amino acids. V was clipped by 1 base and J by 7 bases; unmatched bases: 4. Per the germline V gene, CDR1 is LGHNA and CDR2 is YSLEER. The CDR3 nucleotides read TGCGCCAGCAGCCAAGGTAGCGGGGGGGAGAATACGCAGTATTTT. It yields the protein CASSQGSGGENTQYF.

The V call is TRBV6-5, the J call TRBJ2-2; 11 positions match TRBD2. Trimming at V came to 2 bases and at J to 7 bases, leaving 0 bases not matched to a gene. Germline V gene lookup returns CDR1 MNHEY and CDR2 SVGAGI. This CDR3 region has 14 residues. The CDR3 DNA reads TGTGCCAGCAGTTACGGACTAGCGGGCGGGGAGCTGTTTTTT. Its translation: CASSYGLAGGELFF.

This clone was counted a few times. This chain connects TRBV19 to TRBJ1-6; D may be TRBD1 (5 bases). CDR3 size: 14 residues. CDR1 is LNHDA and CDR2 is SQIVND in the germline V gene (reference sequence). V lost 3 bases and J lost 7, with 10 bases in between. CDR3 coding DNA: TGTGCCAGTAGTATCGCAGGGTACAATTCACCCCTCCACTTT. The encoded protein is CASSIAGYNSPLHF.

V gene TRBV5-1 combines with J gene TRBJ1-4, with unresolved D. Per the germline V gene, CDR1 is SGHRS and CDR2 is YFSETQ. The CDR3 has 14 residues. Deletions cut 1 base from V and 8 bases from J, with 12 bases between. CDR3 coding DNA: TGCGCCAGCAGCTTGAATGGCAGGCACGAAAAACTGTTTTTT. Translated: CASSLNGRHEKLFF.

CDR3 protein: CAIGAGGPNSTDTQYF. Here the CDR3 DNA reads TGTGCCATCGGAGCGGGGGGACCGAATAGCACAGATACGCAGTATTTT. The J gene is TRBJ2-3, the V gene TRBV10-3; 9 bases agree with TRBD2. Germline CDR1 and CDR2: ENHRY and SYGVKD. V shed 8 bases and J 0 bases; nucleotides not matched to a gene: 9. CDR3 length: 16 amino acids.

The chain links TRBV27 to TRBJ2-7; 7 positions match TRBD2. The CDR3 is made up of 12 amino acids. The trim removed 0 bases at V and 7 bases at J, leaving 0 bases unmatched. Germline V CDR1 and CDR2: MNHEY, SMNVEV (reference sequence). The DNA of the CDR3 is TGTGCCAGCAGTTTATCTAGCGGGGAGCAGTACTTC. It specifies CASSLSSGEQYF.

This rearrangement joins TRBV13 to TRBJ1-4; D is undetermined. V was pared by 5 bases and J by 8 bases, with 18 bases between. This CDR3 is built from 15 residues. Germline lookup yields CDR1 PRHDT and CDR2 FYEKMQ (reference sequence). CDR3 bases: TGTGCCAGCAGCCCGAGGGTTGGAGAAAGAGAAAAACTGTTTTTT. It translates to CASSPRVGEREKLFF.

CDR3 sequence (DNA): TGTGCCAGCAGTTTTTGGACTAGCGGGGCCGGTGAGCAGTTCTTC. It yields the protein CASSFWTSGAGEQFF. The chain has TRBV6-6 and TRBJ2-1; 12 bases map to TRBD2. The CDR3 is made up of 15 amino acids. The V and J ends lost 4 bases and 9 bases, in that order; junction bases with no gene match: 7. The germline gives CDR1 MNHNY, CDR2 SVGAGI (reference sequence).

The genes are TRBV5-6 and TRBJ1-5; no definite D call. CDR3 length: 15 residues. V dropped 3 bases and J dropped 7 bases, with 17 bases sitting between them. The germline gives CDR1 SGHDT, CDR2 YYEEEE. The CDR3 here is CASSSWAGVGQPQHF. The CDR3 region has the DNA TGTGCCAGCAGCTCCTGGGCCGGGGTAGGCCAGCCCCAGCATTTT.

This clone has more than one count but fewer than ten. The rearrangement uses TRBV27 and TRBJ1-1; TRBD1 matches at 7 bases. V was clipped by 8 bases and J by 1 base; unmatched bases: 7. The CDR3 extends over 14 amino acids. Germline assignment: CDR1 MNHEY and CDR2 SMNVEV (reference sequence). The CDR3 nucleotides are TGTGCCAGCTGGACACAGGGGCCGAACACTGAAGCTTTCTTT. It yields the protein CASWTQGPNTEAFF.

This rearrangement joins TRBV4-3 to TRBJ2-2; TRBD2 matches 8 bases. The CDR3 spans 17 residues. The germline V gene has CDR1 LGHNA and CDR2 YSLEER. The V gene end was trimmed by 0 bases and the J gene end by 2 bases; junction bases not matched to a gene: 5. The CDR3 is CASSQDAGGLNTGELFF. In DNA form, the CDR3 reads TGCGCCAGCAGCCAAGATGCGGGGGGCCTTAACACCGGGGAGCTGTTTTTT.

This chain joins TRBV5-1 and TRBJ2-7; 7 nucleotides match TRBD1. The germline V gene has CDR1 SGHRS and CDR2 YFSETQ. Trimming removed 0 bases from V and 5 bases from J; junction bases left unmatched: 11. The CDR3 sequence is 16 residues long. CDR3 protein: CASSLDDRATHDEQYF. CDR3 DNA sequence: TGCGCCAGCAGCTTGGACGACAGGGCCACCCACGACGAGCAGTACTTC.

This clone has a handful of counts. This chain uses TRBV19 with TRBJ1-4; 9 nucleotides match TRBD1. V lost 3 bases and J lost 6; bases outside the gene matches: 2. Germline CDR1 LNHDA, CDR2 SQIVND (reference sequence). The CDR3 loop spans 14 amino acids. The CDR3 DNA reads as TGTGCCAGTAGTATGCGGGACAGGGATGAAAAACTGTTTTTT. Translated, it gives CASSMRDRDEKLFF.

The J gene is TRBJ1-6, the V gene TRBV5-8; no clear D. The V end was cut by 7 bases, the J end by 0 bases, with 14 bases between. CDR3 length: 16 residues. Germline lookup yields CDR1 SGHTS and CDR2 YDEGEE. CDR3 residues: CASGIRTSSYNSPLHF. As DNA, the CDR3 is TGTGCCAGCGGTATACGTACAAGCTCCTATAATTCACCCCTCCACTTT.

CDR3 sequence (DNA): TGTGCCAGCATCTCGGACAGAGGCTCCTACGAGCAGTACTTC. Translating gives CASISDRGSYEQYF. This rearrangement joins TRBV6-1 to TRBJ2-7, with D perhaps TRBD1 (6 bases). Germline loops: CDR1 MNHNS, CDR2 SASEGT. The CDR3 extends over 14 amino acids. The V and J ends lost 7 bases and 0 bases respectively, with 13 bases between them.

The genes are TRBV6-6 and TRBJ2-1; D gene ambiguous. The CDR3 loop spans 12 amino acids. The germline gives CDR1 MNHNY, CDR2 SVGAGI (reference sequence). V was trimmed by 3 bases and J by 7 bases, leaving 7 bases between them. Here the CDR3 DNA reads TGTGCCAGCAGTTATGTGAGGAATGAGCAGTTCTTC. Amino acid sequence: CASSYVRNEQFF.

J is TRBJ2-1 and V is TRBV7-9; the D gene is possibly TRBD2 (6 bases). V was trimmed by 4 bases and J by 2 bases, leaving 12 bases between them. This CDR3 has 15 amino acids. CDR1 and CDR2 from the germline V gene are SEHNR and FQNEAQ (reference sequence). For the CDR3, the DNA is TGTGCCAGCAGCTCCCCGGGGGATCCCTACAATGAGCAGTTCTTC. As protein: CASSSPGDPYNEQFF. Full variable domain (rest looked up from reference TRBV7-9 and TRBJ2-1): DTGVSQNPRHKITKRGQNVTFRCDPISEHNRLYWYRQTLGQGPEFLTYFQNEAQLEKSRLLSDRFSAERPKGSFSTLEIQRTEQGDSAMYLCASSSPGDPYNEQFFGPGTRLTVL.

V is TRBV5-4 and J is TRBJ1-1; D is possibly TRBD1 (5 bases). V dropped 4 bases and J dropped 11 bases, with 15 bases sitting between them. The CDR3 runs to 12 residues. The germline V gene has CDR1 SGHNT and CDR2 YYREEE (reference sequence). CDR3 DNA sequence: TGTGCCAGCAGCGTCGGGGGTGGAGACGCTTTCTTT. It yields the protein CASSVGGGDAFF.

The J gene is TRBJ1-2, the V gene TRBV7-2, with 7 bases lining up with TRBD1. The CDR3 consists of 14 residues. Germline values: CDR1 SGHTA, CDR2 FQGNSA. After removal of 7 bases from V and 4 bases from J, the junction contained 9 bases not matched to a gene. The CDR3 nucleotides read TGTGCCAGCACCGAAATCCCAGGGGGCTATGGCTACACCTTC. Translated, it gives CASTEIPGGYGYTF.

V gene TRBV4-3 combines with J gene TRBJ1-1; D gene uncertain. The CDR3 contains 13 residues. Germline V gives CDR1 LGHNA, CDR2 YSLEER. Trimming removed 4 bases from V and 1 base from J, with 7 bases in between. CDR3 region: CASSPTGNTEAFF. Here the CDR3 DNA reads TGCGCCAGCAGCCCCACGGGGAACACTGAAGCTTTCTTT.